This T cell receptor beta chain emerged from a study of PD-1 blockade in classical Hodgkin lymphoma. Study observations and caveats: Causes of the repertoire differences remain undefined, possibly disease activity or prior therapy.

Each patient relapsed following autologous stem cell transplantation, and prior brentuximab vedotin exposure differed. Of note for this clone: Its antigen is currently unknown.

The method was immunoSEQ multiplex PCR; TCRdb's version includes in-frame clones alone and lacks a portion of them. The sample contains approximately 61,000 clones, 85% to 90% of which appear only once. The CDR3 is made up of 11 amino acids. V gave up 7 bases and J gave up 3 bases, with 4 bases separating them. Germline loops: CDR1 SEHNR, CDR2 FQNEAQ (reference sequence). The chain recombines TRBV7-9 with TRBJ2-1; D not certain. The specimen comprised peripheral blood mononuclear cells (PBMCs), sampled at baseline. This receptor was obtained from a human donor with classical Hodgkin lymphoma. The CDR3 sequence is CASNNYNEQFF. The CDR3 DNA sequence: TGTGCCAGCAACAACTACAATGAGCAGTTCTTC.